The rows below give T cell receptor beta chains drawn from one sample of a study of T-cell memory formation after mild COVID-19. TCRdb processed the 5' RACE reads anew with MiXCR; each CDR3 protein has one entry. The data show some 150,000 distinct CDR3 sequences, with over 6% seen just once and about 2% held by the top ten. Sample: PBMCs or a T cell subset sorted from them (not recorded which). The receptors were gathered from an adult woman who had mild COVID-19 (a few samples of this study predate the infection). Cell type and time point are not known. The CDR3 runs from the conserved cysteine through the conserved F or W. Fields, in order: J gene, clone size, V gene, D gene, CDR3 DNA, CDR3 protein. The D gene is left open where the match is weak. Size tells how often a clone was seen (once, few, many) or the class of an expanded clone, and some rows leave it out.

J: TRBJ2-1; size: many; V: TRBV9; D: NA; DNA: TGTGCCAGCAGCGGAGGCGGGAACCACGGGACCTACAATGAGCAGTTCTTC; CDR3: CASSGGGNHGTYNEQFF
J: TRBJ2-7; size: once; V: TRBV12-2; D: NA; DNA: TGTGCAAGTCGCTCCCGGACTAGCGGGGGAACCTACGAGCAGTACTTC; CDR3: CASRSRTSGGTYEQYF
J: TRBJ2-5; size: NA; V: TRBV7-2; D: TRBD2; DNA: TGTGCCAGCAGCCCAACCCGGGAACTAGCGGGGTTAACCCAGTACTTC; CDR3: CASSPTRELAGLTQYF
J: TRBJ2-5; size: many; V: TRBV7-9; D: NA; DNA: TGTGCCAGCAGCCCCGGGGTCGGGATGGAGACCCAGTACTTC; CDR3: CASSPGVGMETQYF
J: TRBJ2-7; size: many; V: TRBV7-6; D: NA; DNA: TGTGCCAGCAGCAGGCAAGCGGACTCCTACGAGCAGTACTTC; CDR3: CASSRQADSYEQYF
J: TRBJ2-1; size: few; V: TRBV11-2; D: NA; DNA: TGTGCCAGCAGCTTAGTCTCTGGTTTTTCCGATGAGCAGTTCTTC; CDR3: CASSLVSGFSDEQFF
J: TRBJ1-1; size: NA; V: TRBV29-1; D: NA; DNA: TGCAGCGTTGAACGGAGGACCGGGAACACTGAAGCTTTCTTT; CDR3: CSVERRTGNTEAFF
J: TRBJ1-4; size: NA; V: TRBV12-5; D: NA; DNA: TGTGCTAGTGGTTTGGGAGGGGATAACGAAAAACTGTTTTTT; CDR3: CASGLGGDNEKLFF
J: TRBJ2-7; size: NA; V: TRBV23-1; D: TRBD1; DNA: TGCGCCAGCAGTCCCCCGACAGGGTCCTCCCCGGGGTACTTC; CDR3: CASSPPTGSSPGYF
J: TRBJ2-6; size: NA; V: TRBV20-1; D: NA; DNA: TGCAGTGCTAGAGACAGGTACGGCTCTGGGGCCAACGTCCTGACTTTC; CDR3: CSARDRYGSGANVLTF
J: TRBJ1-2; size: many; V: TRBV6-6; D: NA; DNA: TGTGCCAGCTCCCGGCGGTACTATGGCTACACCTTC; CDR3: CASSRRYYGYTF
J: TRBJ2-5; size: many; V: TRBV7-9; D: NA; DNA: TGTGCCAGCAGCTTAGGGGGGGCCTCCTACCAAGAGACCCAGTACTTC; CDR3: CASSLGGASYQETQYF
J: TRBJ2-5; size: many; V: TRBV7-9; D: TRBD2; DNA: TGTGCCAGCAGCTTAGCTAGCGGGACATTCGACAGCGCGCAAGAGACCCAGTACTTC; CDR3: CASSLASGTFDSAQETQYF
J: TRBJ2-1; size: many; V: TRBV7-6; D: NA; DNA: TGTGCCAGCAGCAGGACCGGGACTGTGGGCGATGAGCAGTTCTTC; CDR3: CASSRTGTVGDEQFF
J: TRBJ2-1; size: NA; V: TRBV15; D: TRBD1; DNA: TGTGCCACCAGCAGGAAGCGATCCGGGACAGGGGACGATGAGCAGTTCTTC; CDR3: CATSRKRSGTGDDEQFF
J: TRBJ2-5; size: NA; V: TRBV11-2; D: TRBD2; DNA: TGTGCCAGCAGCTTAGGGTTTGGGGGGGGAAAGACCCAGTACTTC; CDR3: CASSLGFGGGKTQYF
J: TRBJ2-5; size: few; V: TRBV4-1; D: NA; DNA: TGCGCCAGCAGCCAGACCAGGGGTGAGACCCAGTACTTC; CDR3: CASSQTRGETQYF
J: TRBJ2-7; size: NA; V: TRBV18; D: TRBD2; DNA: TGTGCCAGCTCACCTCCCCTCGGGAGGTACAACGAGCAGTACTTC; CDR3: CASSPPLGRYNEQYF
J: TRBJ2-2; size: many; V: TRBV5-6; D: NA; DNA: TGTGCCAGCAGATACGGACGGGCGAGCGGGGAGCTGTTTTTT; CDR3: CASRYGRASGELFF
J: TRBJ1-1; size: NA; V: TRBV5-4; D: NA; DNA: TGTGCCAGCAGCCCCGACGTCGGAGGAGCTTTCTTT; CDR3: CASSPDVGGAFF
J: TRBJ1-1; size: NA; V: TRBV7-7; D: NA; DNA: TGTGCCAGCAGCGCACAGGAGAACACTGAAGCTTTCTTT; CDR3: CASSAQENTEAFF
J: TRBJ2-7; size: many; V: TRBV7-9; D: TRBD2; DNA: TGTGCCAGCAGCGATAGCGGGAGAAGGCCCTACGAGCAGTACTTC; CDR3: CASSDSGRRPYEQYF
J: TRBJ1-6; size: many; V: TRBV5-1; D: NA; DNA: TGCGCCAGCAGCGTGGGGGACATTTTATTGAATTCACCCCTCCACTTT; CDR3: CASSVGDILLNSPLHF
J: TRBJ2-7; size: many; V: TRBV11-2; D: NA; DNA: TGTGCCAGCAGCCCCTCCTTCAGCGCAAACTACGAGCAGTACTTC; CDR3: CASSPSFSANYEQYF
J: TRBJ1-2; size: many; V: TRBV29-1; D: NA; DNA: TGCAGCGTTCAGGGAAACTATGGCTACACCTTC; CDR3: CSVQGNYGYTF
J: TRBJ1-5; size: many; V: TRBV19; D: TRBD1; DNA: TGTGCCAGTAGTCCTCATACAGGGGGAAACCAGCCCCAGCATTTT; CDR3: CASSPHTGGNQPQHF
J: TRBJ2-2; size: NA; V: TRBV5-6; D: TRBD1; DNA: TGTGCCAGCAGCAAGTCCCGGGACAGGTTGAACACCGGGGAGCTGTTTTTT; CDR3: CASSKSRDRLNTGELFF
J: TRBJ1-1; size: NA; V: TRBV19; D: NA; DNA: TGTGCCAGTAGCCAAGGGAGGGGAGGAGTACTGAAGCTTTTCTTT; CDR3: CASSQGRGGVLKLFF
J: TRBJ2-1; size: few; V: TRBV5-1; D: NA; DNA: TGCGCCAGCAGCTTGGCCGAGGGTAGGCACAATGAGCAGTTCTTC; CDR3: CASSLAEGRHNEQFF
J: TRBJ2-7; size: NA; V: TRBV5-1; D: NA; DNA: TGCGCCAGCAGCCCATTGGCAGGGGAGAACGAGCAGTACTTC; CDR3: CASSPLAGENEQYF
J: TRBJ1-3; size: few; V: TRBV12-3/TRBV12-4; D: TRBD1; DNA: TGTGCCAGCAGTGCCGACAGGGCCGGAAACACCATATATTTT; CDR3: CASSADRAGNTIYF
J: TRBJ2-2; size: NA; V: TRBV9; D: NA; DNA: TGTGCCAGCAGCGTAGAGGGAACCGGGGAGCTGTTTTTT; CDR3: CASSVEGTGELFF
J: TRBJ2-3; size: NA; V: TRBV7-6; D: TRBD1; DNA: TGTGCCAGCAGCAAGGGACAGATCACAGATACGCAGTATTTT; CDR3: CASSKGQITDTQYF
J: TRBJ1-2; size: NA; V: TRBV5-1; D: NA; DNA: TGCGCCAGCAGCACAGACAGGCCATATGGCTACACCTTC; CDR3: CASSTDRPYGYTF
J: TRBJ1-1; size: NA; V: TRBV24-1; D: TRBD1; DNA: TGTGCCACCCAATCCGGGACAGGTTTCGAAGCTTTCTTT; CDR3: CATQSGTGFEAFF
J: TRBJ2-1; size: many; V: TRBV9; D: NA; DNA: TGTGCCAGCAGCAGAGAGGCTAGCGCTTACAATGAGCAGTTCTTC; CDR3: CASSREASAYNEQFF
J: TRBJ2-5; size: NA; V: TRBV7-2; D: TRBD2; DNA: TGTGCCAGCAAGATAAGGACTAGCGGAGAGACCCAGTACTTC; CDR3: CASKIRTSGETQYF
J: TRBJ2-5; size: few; V: TRBV24-1; D: NA; DNA: TGTGCCACCAGTGCGACCTTCGGAGGAGGGCAGGACTCGGGACAAGAGACCCAGTACTTC; CDR3: CATSATFGGGQDSGQETQYF
J: TRBJ1-2; size: few; V: TRBV7-6; D: NA; DNA: TGTGCCAGCAGCCCCGGGTCCCCCAACTATGGCTACACCTTC; CDR3: CASSPGSPNYGYTF
J: TRBJ2-1; size: many; V: TRBV19; D: TRBD2; DNA: TGTGCCAGTAGTATACAGGGACTAGCGGGTGACAATGAGCAGTTCTTC; CDR3: CASSIQGLAGDNEQFF
J: TRBJ1-5; size: many; V: TRBV5-1; D: NA; DNA: TGCGCCAGCAGCTTTGATGCAAATCAGCCCCAGCATTTT; CDR3: CASSFDANQPQHF
J: TRBJ2-1; size: many; V: TRBV5-4; D: NA; DNA: TGTGCCAGCAGCCGCTACCCTAAAACGGAGCAGTTCTTC; CDR3: CASSRYPKTEQFF
J: TRBJ2-1; size: many; V: TRBV5-1; D: NA; DNA: TGCGCCAGCAGCTTGGTACAGGGTGAGGCAAATGAGCAGTTCTTC; CDR3: CASSLVQGEANEQFF
J: TRBJ2-1; size: many; V: TRBV18; D: NA; DNA: TGTGCCAGCTCACCACGTAAGTCTAGTGCCAATGAGCAGTTCTTC; CDR3: CASSPRKSSANEQFF
J: TRBJ1-4; size: NA; V: TRBV7-8; D: TRBD1; DNA: TGTGCCAGCAGCACCCGGACAGGGTATGAAAAACTGTTTTTT; CDR3: CASSTRTGYEKLFF
J: TRBJ1-6; size: medium-sized; V: TRBV5-5; D: NA; DNA: TGTGCCAGCAGCTTTGGGGATTCAACCTATAATTCACCCCTCCACTTT; CDR3: CASSFGDSTYNSPLHF
J: TRBJ1-2; size: NA; V: TRBV5-1; D: NA; DNA: TGCGCCAGCAGGGGAGGACAGACTTATGGCTACACCTTC; CDR3: CASRGGQTYGYTF
J: TRBJ2-3; size: few; V: TRBV5-4; D: NA; DNA: TGTGCCAGCAGCCCTCTGGTACCGGGGACATCCACAGATACGCAGTATTTT; CDR3: CASSPLVPGTSTDTQYF
J: TRBJ1-5; size: few; V: TRBV4-2; D: NA; DNA: TGTGCCAGCAGCCAAGGACGACAGAGGGGGGTGGATCAGCCCCAGCATTTT; CDR3: CASSQGRQRGVDQPQHF
J: TRBJ2-7; size: many; V: TRBV7-9; D: TRBD2; DNA: TGTGCCAGCAGCTCCACCGACGGACCTACGGCGGGGGAGTACTTC; CDR3: CASSSTDGPTAGEYF
J: TRBJ2-7; size: many; V: TRBV7-2; D: TRBD1; DNA: TGTGCCAGCAGCTCGGACAGGTCCCACGAGCAGTACTTC; CDR3: CASSSDRSHEQYF
J: TRBJ2-7; size: many; V: TRBV3-1; D: NA; DNA: TGTGCCAGCAGTGGCGGACAGAGTTACTCCTACGAGCAGTACTTC; CDR3: CASSGGQSYSYEQYF
J: TRBJ2-7; size: few; V: TRBV5-1; D: NA; DNA: TGCGCCAGCAGCCTGGAGGGGCTGGTCGGCTCCTACGAGCAGTACTTC; CDR3: CASSLEGLVGSYEQYF
J: TRBJ2-3; size: few; V: TRBV2; D: TRBD2; DNA: TGTGCCAGCCAAATTGGGAGGTCTAGCGGTAGCACAGATACGCAGTATTTT; CDR3: CASQIGRSSGSTDTQYF
J: TRBJ1-2; size: few; V: TRBV29-1; D: TRBD1; DNA: TGCAGCGTTGGGGTCGACAGGGGGCTGTATGGCTACACCTTC; CDR3: CSVGVDRGLYGYTF
J: TRBJ2-1; size: NA; V: TRBV24-1; D: NA; DNA: TGTGCCACCAGTGGGCGGGCGGAGCAGTTCTTC; CDR3: CATSGRAEQFF
J: TRBJ1-1; size: many; V: TRBV20-1; D: NA; DNA: TGCAGTGCTAGAGCGGGAGGATGGGACACTGAAGCTTTCTTT; CDR3: CSARAGGWDTEAFF
J: TRBJ2-1; size: NA; V: TRBV20-1; D: NA; DNA: TGCAGTGCAATCGGGAGCCCCTCCTACAATGAGCAGTTCTTC; CDR3: CSAIGSPSYNEQFF
J: TRBJ2-3; size: many; V: TRBV7-3; D: TRBD2; DNA: TGTGCCAGCAGCGTGGGACTACCCACAGATACGCAGTATTTT; CDR3: CASSVGLPTDTQYF